What follows are 21 T cell receptor beta chains derived from one specimen sequenced in a study of T cells in Graves' hyperthyroidism and ophthalmopathy. RNA transcripts yielded amplified TCR beta CDR3 regions. TCR CDR3 regions were first amplified by RT-PCR with HTBI primers. TCRdb used MiXCR to reprocess the multiplex PCR reads, holding one entry per CDR3 protein. The sample contains about 320,000 distinct CDR3 sequences, roughly 17% of which appear only once. The sample was blood. These receptors were obtained from a man aged 30 to 39 with Graves' hyperthyroidism.

The V call is TRBV4-2, the J call TRBJ1-1, with unresolved D. Germline CDR1 is LGHNA and CDR2 is YNFKEQ. This CDR3 is 12 amino acids long. Trimming left V 8 bases short and J 1 base short, with 8 bases between. Here the CDR3 DNA reads TGTGCCAGCGGTGCCAGGAACACTGAAGCTTTCTTT. Residues: CASGARNTEAFF.

The sample holds a few counts of this clonotype. V is TRBV29-1 and J is TRBJ2-7; TRBD1 matches 10 bases. The trim removed 7 bases at V and 3 bases at J, leaving 3 bases unmatched. This CDR3 comprises 12 residues. CDR1 SQVTM and CDR2 ANQGSEA come from the germline V gene. CDR3 region: CSAGTGDYEQYF. In DNA, the CDR3 is TGCAGCGCCGGGACAGGGGACTACGAGCAGTACTTC.

This clonotype was recorded many times. The chain is built from TRBV2 and TRBJ1-3; D unclear. V was pared by 0 bases and J by 4 bases, with 7 bases between. This CDR3 has 14 residues. CDR1 SNHLY and CDR2 FYNNEI come from the germline V gene. The CDR3 sequence: CASSEARRGNTIYF. The CDR3 DNA sequence: TGTGCCAGCAGTGAAGCTAGACGGGGAAACACCATATATTTT.

This clonotype was detected only a few times. V gene TRBV9 combines with J gene TRBJ1-6, with D possibly TRBD1 on 5 matching bases. The CDR3 covers 15 residues. Germline values: CDR1 SGDLS, CDR2 YYNGEE. Trimming left V 3 bases short and J 7 bases short, with 14 bases between. The CDR3 DNA reads TGTGCCAGCAGCGCGGGGACGGAACCCAATTCACCCCTCCACTTT. This translates into CASSAGTEPNSPLHF.

There are many counts of this clonotype. The rearrangement uses TRBV5-1 and TRBJ1-1; D remains unclear. CDR3 length: 15 residues. Trimming cost V 0 bases and J 4 bases, with 13 bases left between them. Per the germline V gene, CDR1 is SGHRS and CDR2 is YFSETQ. In DNA form, the CDR3 reads TGCGCCAGCAGCTTGGCGCCAGACGATGTCACTGAAGCTTTCTTT. The encoded protein is CASSLAPDDVTEAFF.

This clonotype was counted ten times or more. The chain joins TRBV20-1 to TRBJ2-2; D is undetermined. Looked up from germline, CDR1 is DFQATT and CDR2 is SNEGSKA (reference sequence). The CDR3 loop spans 12 amino acids. Trimming stripped 3 bases from V and 3 bases from J, with 5 bases between. The CDR3 protein is CSARVHTGELFF. CDR3 bases: TGCAGTGCTAGGGTACACACCGGGGAGCTGTTTTTT.

The rearrangement uses TRBV30 and TRBJ2-3; TRBD1 might be the D (8 bases). V gave up 2 bases and J gave up 2 bases, with 14 bases separating them. Germline V CDR1 and CDR2: GTSNPN, SVGIG (reference sequence). The CDR3 length is 15 residues. The CDR3 loop is CAWSTGGGITDTQYF. CDR3 coding DNA: TGTGCCTGGAGTACAGGGGGAGGGATCACAGATACGCAGTATTTT.

This sequence joins TRBV20-1 and TRBJ2-2; D ambiguous. V lost 1 base and J 2 bases, leaving 5 bases between the germline ends. The CDR3 contains 13 residues. Per germline, CDR1 DFQATT and CDR2 SNEGSKA (reference sequence). Here the CDR3 reads CSARGPNTGELFF. CDR3 nucleotides: TGCAGTGCTAGAGGTCCTAACACCGGGGAGCTGTTTTTT.

The chain couples TRBV7-2 to TRBJ2-7; no firm D call. In germline, CDR1 is SGHTA, CDR2 FQGNSA. The V and J ends lost 7 bases and 6 bases respectively, with 7 bases between them. The CDR3 length is 10 residues. This CDR3 is CASKSIEQYF. DNA for the CDR3: TGTGCCAGCAAGAGCATCGAGCAGTACTTC.

This clonotype was counted only a few times. The CDR3 nucleotides read TGTGCCAGCAGTCTGACTAGCGGGAGGGCCGGGGAGACCCAGTACTTC. It encodes CASSLTSGRAGETQYF. This chain connects TRBV5-4 to TRBJ2-5, with TRBD2 matching over 14 bases. The germline CDR1 and CDR2 sequences are SGHNT and YYREEE (reference sequence). Trimming at V came to 5 bases and at J to 5 bases, leaving 8 bases not matched to a gene. There are 16 residues in the CDR3.

This clonotype was seen repeatedly, ten times or more. J is TRBJ2-3 and V is TRBV5-1, with TRBD2 identical over 9 bases. Losses at the gene ends were 0 bases for V and 6 bases for J; bases not matched to a gene: 5. The CDR3 totals 15 residues. CDR1 SGHRS and CDR2 YFSETQ come from the germline V gene. CDR3 sequence reads: CASSLVAGDEDTQYF. The DNA for the CDR3 is TGCGCCAGCAGCTTGGTAGCGGGAGACGAGGATACGCAGTATTTT.

This clonotype was counted ten times or more. The genes are TRBV10-3 and TRBJ2-3, with 7 bases lining up with TRBD2. The CDR3 sequence is 13 residues long. Losses at the gene ends were 6 bases for V and 5 bases for J; bases not matched to a gene: 5. Germline lookup yields CDR1 ENHRY and CDR2 SYGVKD. DNA for the CDR3: TGTGCCATCAGACCCCGGGAGGAAGATACGCAGTATTTT. Amino acid sequence: CAIRPREEDTQYF.

Many counts were recorded for this clonotype. The J gene is TRBJ2-1, the V gene TRBV28; TRBD2 aligns across 12 bases. V trimming: 4 bases; J trimming: 0 bases; junction bases outside the gene matches: 10. The CDR3 spans 19 residues. CDR1 MDHEN and CDR2 SYDVKM come from the germline V gene. The CDR3 spells CASSSGLAGRWVSYNEQFF. CDR3 nucleotides: TGTGCCAGCAGTTCCGGACTAGCGGGACGATGGGTCTCCTACAATGAGCAGTTCTTC. The complete variable domain, with remaining parts taken from reference TRBV28 and TRBJ2-1, reads DVKVTQSSRYLVKRTGEKVFLECVQDMDHENMFWYRQDPGLGLRLIYFSYDVKMKEKGDIPEGYSVSREKKERFSLILESASTNQTSMYLCASSSGLAGRWVSYNEQFFGPGTRLTVL.

This clonotype was recorded at least ten times. The chain employs TRBV28 and TRBJ2-1; 10 bases align to TRBD1. Germline values: CDR1 MDHEN, CDR2 SYDVKM. This CDR3 region has 17 residues. V trimming: 0 bases; J trimming: 8 bases; junction bases outside the gene matches: 10. This chain's CDR3 is CASSLWTGTGAHDEQFF. The CDR3 bases are TGTGCCAGCAGTTTATGGACCGGGACAGGGGCGCACGATGAGCAGTTCTTC.

This clonotype was seen at least ten times. The chain links TRBV12-3 or TRBV12-4 to TRBJ2-3; 7 bases agree with TRBD1. This CDR3 comprises 14 residues. V was pared by 2 bases and J by 7 bases, with 6 bases of the junction left unmatched. CDR3 DNA: TGTGCCAGCAGTTTACCCCAGACAGGGCATACGCAGTATTTT. It specifies CASSLPQTGHTQYF.

This clonotype was observed a handful of times. The V and J genes are TRBV5-1 and TRBJ2-7; D perhaps matches TRBD2 (5 bases). The CDR3 is made up of 18 amino acids. The V end lost 7 bases, the J end lost 3 bases, and 29 bases lay between the germline ends. Germline CDR1 is SGHRS and CDR2 is YFSETQ. The CDR3 sequence: CASARGLGISATIYEQYF. CDR3 coding DNA: TGCGCCAGCGCCCGAGGACTGGGAATAAGCGCGACAATCTACGAGCAGTACTTC.

This clonotype came up many times. The chain uses TRBV20-1 and TRBJ2-3, with 10 bases identical to TRBD2. CDR1 is DFQATT and CDR2 is SNEGSKA in the germline V gene (reference sequence). The CDR3 sequence is 14 residues long. V lost 6 bases and J lost 4; bases outside the gene matches: 7. CDR3 in amino acids: CSAPLAGVADTQYF. The CDR3 DNA reads as TGCAGTGCCCCTCTAGCGGGAGTTGCAGATACGCAGTATTTT.

The rearrangement joins TRBV24-1 to TRBJ2-4; the D gene is possibly TRBD1 (6 bases). Germline-derived CDR1 and CDR2 are KGHDR and SFDVKD. V lost 4 bases and J 0 bases, leaving 9 bases between the germline ends. The CDR3 is made up of 15 amino acids. In DNA form, the CDR3 reads TGTGCCACCAGTGACACAGGGTTAGCCAAAAACATTCAGTACTTC. As protein: CATSDTGLAKNIQYF.

This clonotype was detected ten times or more. This chain links TRBV20-1 with TRBJ1-1; the match to TRBD1 covers 10 bases. The CDR3 contains 15 residues. In germline, CDR1 is DFQATT, CDR2 SNEGSKA (reference sequence). Trimming removed 0 bases from V and 4 bases from J; junction bases left unmatched: 5. CDR3 loop: CSARDPRQGATEAFF. As DNA, the CDR3 is TGCAGTGCTAGAGACCCTAGACAGGGGGCCACTGAAGCTTTCTTT.

The chain combines TRBV4-1 with TRBJ2-5; 9 nucleotides match TRBD2. The CDR3 covers 16 residues. V lost 1 base to trimming and J lost 5 bases; unmatched junction nucleotides: 8. Germline V CDR1 and CDR2: MGHRA, YSYEKL. The DNA of the CDR3 is TGCGCCAGCAGCCAAGGACTAGCGGAGAGCGTTGAGACCCAGTACTTC. Its translation: CASSQGLAESVETQYF.

V usage is TRBV19 and J usage is TRBJ2-7; D possibly uses TRBD1 or TRBD2 (5 bases each). The length of the CDR3 is 12 residues. Deletions cut 3 bases from V and 6 bases from J, with 9 bases between. Germline V CDR1 and CDR2: LNHDA, SQIVND (reference sequence). In DNA, the CDR3 is TGTGCCAGTAGTATGGGGGTTGGCGAGCAGTACTTC. It is translated as CASSMGVGEQYF.